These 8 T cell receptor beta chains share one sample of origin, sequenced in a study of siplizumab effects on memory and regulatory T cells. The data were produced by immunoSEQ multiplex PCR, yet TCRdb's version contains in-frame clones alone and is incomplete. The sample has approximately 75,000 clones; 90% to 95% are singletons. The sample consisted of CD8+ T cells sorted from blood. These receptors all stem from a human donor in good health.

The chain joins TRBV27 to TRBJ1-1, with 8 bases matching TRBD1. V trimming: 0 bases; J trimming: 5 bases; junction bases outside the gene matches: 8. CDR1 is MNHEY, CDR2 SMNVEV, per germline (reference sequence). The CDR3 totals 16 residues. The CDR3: CASSLSSRTGWTEAFF. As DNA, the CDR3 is TGTGCCAGCAGTTTATCCTCCCGGACAGGGTGGACTGAAGCTTTCTTT.

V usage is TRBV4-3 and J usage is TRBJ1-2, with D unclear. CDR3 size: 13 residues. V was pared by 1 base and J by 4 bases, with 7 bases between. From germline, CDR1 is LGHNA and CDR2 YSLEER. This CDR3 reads CASSQAVGYGYTF. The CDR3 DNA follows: TGCGCCAGCAGCCAAGCAGTTGGCTATGGCTACACCTTC.

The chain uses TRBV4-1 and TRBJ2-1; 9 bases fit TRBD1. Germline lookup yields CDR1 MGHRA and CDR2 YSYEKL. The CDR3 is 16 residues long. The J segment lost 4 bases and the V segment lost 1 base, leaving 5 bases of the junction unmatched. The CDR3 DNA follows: TGCGCCAGCAGCCAAGTGGGCGGGACAGGGTACAATGAGCAGTTCTTC. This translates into CASSQVGGTGYNEQFF.

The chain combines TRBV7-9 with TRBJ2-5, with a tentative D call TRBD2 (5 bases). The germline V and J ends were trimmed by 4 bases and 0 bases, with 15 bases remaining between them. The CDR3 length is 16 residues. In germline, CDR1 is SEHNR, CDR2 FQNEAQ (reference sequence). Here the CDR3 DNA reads TGTGCCAGCAGCTCACTCGAGGGATCACACCAAGAGACCCAGTACTTC. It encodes CASSSLEGSHQETQYF. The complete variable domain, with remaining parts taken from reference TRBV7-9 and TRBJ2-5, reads DTGVSQNPRHKITKRGQNVTFRCDPISEHNRLYWYRQTLGQGPEFLTYFQNEAQLEKSRLLSDRFSAERPKGSFSTLEIQRTEQGDSAMYLCASSSLEGSHQETQYFGPGTRLLVL.

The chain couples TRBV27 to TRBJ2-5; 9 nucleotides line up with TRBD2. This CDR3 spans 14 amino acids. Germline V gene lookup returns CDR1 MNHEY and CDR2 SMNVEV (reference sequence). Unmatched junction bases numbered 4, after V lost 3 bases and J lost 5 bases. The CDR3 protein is CASSLGLAFETQYF. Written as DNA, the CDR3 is TGTGCCAGCAGTTTGGGACTAGCCTTTGAGACCCAGTACTTC.

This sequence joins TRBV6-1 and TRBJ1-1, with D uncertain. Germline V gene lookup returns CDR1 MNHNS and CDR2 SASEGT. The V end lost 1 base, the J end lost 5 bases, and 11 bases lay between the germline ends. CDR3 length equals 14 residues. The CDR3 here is CASSEGMVGTEAFF. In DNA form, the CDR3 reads TGTGCCAGCAGTGAAGGCATGGTAGGGACTGAAGCTTTCTTT.

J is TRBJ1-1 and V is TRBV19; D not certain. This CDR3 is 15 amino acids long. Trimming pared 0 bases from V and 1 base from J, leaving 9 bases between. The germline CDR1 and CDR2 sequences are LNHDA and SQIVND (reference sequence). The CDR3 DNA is TGTGCCAGTAGTATAGATCCGACGGAGAACACTGAAGCTTTCTTT. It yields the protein CASSIDPTENTEAFF.

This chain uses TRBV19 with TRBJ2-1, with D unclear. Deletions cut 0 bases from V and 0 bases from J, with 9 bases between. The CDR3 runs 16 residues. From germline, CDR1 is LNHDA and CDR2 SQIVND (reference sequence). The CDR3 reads CASSIDPRNSYNEQFF. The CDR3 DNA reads TGTGCCAGTAGTATAGATCCGCGAAACTCCTACAATGAGCAGTTCTTC.